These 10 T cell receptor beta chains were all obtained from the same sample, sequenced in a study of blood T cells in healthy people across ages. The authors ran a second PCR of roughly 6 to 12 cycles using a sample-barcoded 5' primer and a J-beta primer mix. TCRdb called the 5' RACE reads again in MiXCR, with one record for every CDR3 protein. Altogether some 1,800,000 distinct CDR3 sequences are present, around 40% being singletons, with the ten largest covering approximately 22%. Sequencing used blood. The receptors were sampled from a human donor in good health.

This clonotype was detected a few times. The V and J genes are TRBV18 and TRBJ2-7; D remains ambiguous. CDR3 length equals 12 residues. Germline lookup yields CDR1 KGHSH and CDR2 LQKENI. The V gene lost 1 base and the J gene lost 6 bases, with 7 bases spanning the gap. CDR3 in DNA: TGTGCCAGCTCACCACAACTACCCGAGCAGTACTTC. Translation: CASSPQLPEQYF.

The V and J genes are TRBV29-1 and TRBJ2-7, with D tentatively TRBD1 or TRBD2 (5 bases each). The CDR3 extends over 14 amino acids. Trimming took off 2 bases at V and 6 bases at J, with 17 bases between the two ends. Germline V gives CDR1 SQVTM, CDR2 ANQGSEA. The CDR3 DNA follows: TGCAGCGTTGAACTTGCACGGCCTGGGGGCGAGCAGTACTTC. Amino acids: CSVELARPGGEQYF.

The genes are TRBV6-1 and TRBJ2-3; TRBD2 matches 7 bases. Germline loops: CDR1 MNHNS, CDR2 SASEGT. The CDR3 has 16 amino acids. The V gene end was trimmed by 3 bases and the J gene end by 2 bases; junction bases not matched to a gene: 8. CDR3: CASSDPRGLHTDTQYF. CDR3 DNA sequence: TGTGCCAGCAGTGATCCCCGGGGACTACACACAGATACGCAGTATTTT.

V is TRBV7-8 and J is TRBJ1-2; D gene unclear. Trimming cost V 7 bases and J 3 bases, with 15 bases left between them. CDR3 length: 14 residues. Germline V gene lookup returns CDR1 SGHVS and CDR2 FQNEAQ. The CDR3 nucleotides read TGTGCCAGCATCAAAGGGATTGGTGACTATGGCTACACCTTC. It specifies CASIKGIGDYGYTF. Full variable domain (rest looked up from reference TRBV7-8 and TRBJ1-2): GAGVSQSPRYKVAKRGQDVALRCDPISGHVSLFWYQQALGQGPEFLTYFQNEAQLDKSGLPSDRFFAERPEGSVSTLKIQRTQQEDSAVYLCASIKGIGDYGYTFGSGTRLTVV.

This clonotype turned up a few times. The DNA for the CDR3 is TGCAGCGTCAACAACCTTGGACAGGGACCAGAGACCCAGTACTTC. Translating gives CSVNNLGQGPETQYF. This chain joins TRBV29-1 and TRBJ2-5, with 8 bases that match TRBD1. Germline lookup yields CDR1 SQVTM and CDR2 ANQGSEA. The CDR3 is 15 amino acids. Trimming at V came to 6 bases and at J to 4 bases, leaving 13 bases not matched to a gene.

The CDR3 sequence: CASTYRGHYNEQFF. CDR3 sequence (DNA): TGTGCCAGCACCTACAGGGGCCATTACAATGAGCAGTTCTTC. The rearrangement links TRBV3-1 to TRBJ2-1; 7 positions match TRBD1. This CDR3 is built from 14 residues. V was clipped by 7 bases and J by 4 bases; unmatched bases: 7. Germline V lookup: CDR1 LGHDT, CDR2 YNNKEL (reference sequence).

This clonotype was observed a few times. CDR3 DNA sequence: TGTGCCAGCACTGACAGGGTCACTGGCTACACCTTC. Translating it yields CASTDRVTGYTF. J is TRBJ1-2 and V is TRBV5-6; 7 nucleotides agree with TRBD1. The germline gives CDR1 SGHDT, CDR2 YYEEEE. Trimming cost V 6 bases and J 7 bases; bases outside gene matches: 6. This CDR3 region has 12 residues.

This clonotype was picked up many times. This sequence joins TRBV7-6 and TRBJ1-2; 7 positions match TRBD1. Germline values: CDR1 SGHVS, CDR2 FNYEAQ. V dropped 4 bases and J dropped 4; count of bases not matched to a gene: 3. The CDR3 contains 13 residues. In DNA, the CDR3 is TGTGCCAGCAGCTCCAGGGGGGGCTATGGCTACACCTTC. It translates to CASSSRGGYGYTF.

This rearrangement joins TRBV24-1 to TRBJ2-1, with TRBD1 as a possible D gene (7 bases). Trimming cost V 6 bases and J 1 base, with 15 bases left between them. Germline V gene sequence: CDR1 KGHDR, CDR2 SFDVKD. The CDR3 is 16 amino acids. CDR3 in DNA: TGTGCCACCAGTCCTCGACAGGGACTTTCCTACAATGAGCAGTTCTTC. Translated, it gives CATSPRQGLSYNEQFF.

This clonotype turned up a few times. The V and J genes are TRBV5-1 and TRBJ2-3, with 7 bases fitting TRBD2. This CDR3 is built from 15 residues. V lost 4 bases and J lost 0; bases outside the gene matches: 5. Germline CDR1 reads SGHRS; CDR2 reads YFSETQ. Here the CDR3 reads CASSAWRGSTDTQYF. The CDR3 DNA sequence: TGCGCCAGCAGCGCCTGGCGGGGGAGCACAGATACGCAGTATTTT.